This T cell receptor (beta chain) was identified during a study of post-analysis software for immune sequencing data. Study information: Courses of disease covered relapsing-remitting, secondary progressive and progressive-relapsing multiple sclerosis.

About this clonotype itself: Its antigen remains unidentified.

Overall study findings and caveats: Strong co-clustering by F measure was evident for samples that had been prepared in the same batch.

Unique molecular identifiers tagged the TCR beta cDNA libraries. Using its own MiXCR run on the PCR reads, TCRdb lists one record per CDR3 protein. The repertoire holds 380,000 or so distinct CDR3 sequences, less than 40% seen once, with about an eighth in the top ten. The sample taken for sequencing was blood. The source is a girl between 5 and 17 years old with multiple sclerosis.

For the CDR3, the DNA is TGTGCCAGCAGTTTTGGCGGGGGGGGGGAGCAGTTCTTC. Translated, it gives CASSFGGGGEQFF. This chain uses TRBV12-3 or TRBV12-4 with TRBJ2-1, with 9 bases identical to TRBD2. V shed 3 bases and J 10 bases; nucleotides not matched to a gene: 4. The CDR3 is 13 residues long.